These 11 T cell receptor beta chains were sequenced from one sample in a study of molecular identifiers for immune sequencing clone quantification. A single record per CDR3 protein comes from TCRdb applying MiXCR to the PCR reads. The repertoire holds 90,000 or so distinct CDR3 sequences, with around 23% as singletons. The specimen sequenced was naive CD8+ T cells from blood, with Jurkat cell RNA spiked in. Subset here: FACS-sorted CD8+CD4-CCR7+CD45RA+ naive T cells. Receptors were obtained from a human donor in good health. Some libraries in this study had Jurkat cell RNA spiked in.

This clonotype has at least ten counts. The V call is TRBV5-1, the J call TRBJ2-3; D is undetermined. This CDR3 has 14 residues. Per germline, CDR1 SGHRS and CDR2 YFSETQ. V lost 0 bases and J lost 0, with 5 bases in between. CDR3 protein: CASSLGPSTDTQYF. The CDR3 nucleotides are TGCGCCAGCAGCTTGGGCCCAAGCACAGATACGCAGTATTTT.

There are many counts of this clonotype. The J gene is TRBJ2-7, the V gene TRBV5-6; D possibly corresponds to TRBD1 (6 bases). CDR3 size: 15 residues. Per germline, CDR1 SGHDT and CDR2 YYEEEE. The V end was cut by 0 bases, the J end by 2 bases, with 12 bases between. In DNA form, the CDR3 reads TGTGCCAGCAGCTTGGCTTACAGGGACGCCTACGAGCAGTACTTC. Protein sequence: CASSLAYRDAYEQYF.

The chain combines TRBV19 with TRBJ1-2; no firm D call. Germline CDR1 is LNHDA and CDR2 is SQIVND (reference sequence). This CDR3 comprises 11 residues. Trimming took 4 bases from V and 4 from J, leaving 4 bases between them. CDR3 amino acids: CASSKVYGYTF. In DNA form, the CDR3 reads TGTGCCAGTAGTAAAGTCTATGGCTACACCTTC.

This clonotype was seen ten or more times. The chain has TRBV30 and TRBJ1-6; D remains unclear. Trimming removed 2 bases from V and 10 bases from J, with 12 bases in between. CDR1 and CDR2 from the germline V gene are GTSNPN and SVGIG (reference sequence). This CDR3 has 13 amino acids. CDR3 in amino acids: CAWSQYGRSPLHF. In nucleotides, the CDR3 is TGTGCCTGGAGTCAGTACGGTCGGTCACCCCTCCACTTT.

The rearrangement joins TRBV7-9 to TRBJ2-1, with a weak D call TRBD2 (6 bases). The germline V gene encodes CDR1 SEHNR and CDR2 FQNEAQ (reference sequence). V lost 5 bases to trimming and J lost 14 bases, with 13 bases between them. The CDR3 runs to 11 residues. The CDR3 bases are TGTGCCAGCAGCACTCCGGAGGGAGAGTTCTTC. It is translated as CASSTPEGEFF.

This clonotype was observed a few times. The gene calls are TRBV25-1 and TRBJ2-1; D is unresolved. V was trimmed by 1 base and J by 9 bases, leaving 13 bases between them. Per the germline V gene, CDR1 is MGHDK and CDR2 is SYGVNS. The CDR3 has 14 residues. The CDR3 protein is CASSEFSTGVEQFF. Written as DNA, the CDR3 is TGTGCCAGCAGTGAATTTTCGACTGGGGTTGAGCAGTTCTTC. Supplemented by reference TRBV25-1 and TRBJ2-1, the full variable domain reads EADIYQTPRYLVIGTGKKITLECSQTMGHDKMYWYQQDPGMELHLIHYSYGVNSTEKGDLSSESTVSRIRTEHFPLTLESARPSHTSQYLCASSEFSTGVEQFFGPGTRLTVL.

This clonotype was seen at least ten times. This chain joins TRBV5-6 and TRBJ1-3; D is perhaps TRBD1 (5 bases). With 0 bases removed from V and 4 bases from J, the gap between germline ends came to 11 bases. CDR1 and CDR2 from the germline V gene are SGHDT and YYEEEE. The CDR3 is 15 residues long. The CDR3 sequence is CASSLGQGFGNTIYF. The DNA for the CDR3 is TGTGCCAGCAGCTTGGGTCAGGGCTTCGGAAACACCATATATTTT. Combining the CDR3 with reference TRBV5-6 and TRBJ1-3 gives the whole variable domain DAGVTQSPTHLIKTRGQQVTLRCSPKSGHDTVSWYQQALGQGPQFIFQYYEEEERQRGNFPDRFSGHQFPNYSSELNVNALLLGDSALYLCASSLGQGFGNTIYFGEGSWLTVV.

The chain has TRBV21-1 and TRBJ2-7; TRBD1 is the table's D call, not checked against the DNA. TRBV21-1 is deemed a pseudogene. CDR3 length: 15 residues. The CDR3 loop reads CASSIVTGRVCEQYF. CDR3 DNA sequence: TGTGCCAGCAGCATCGTGACAGGGAGAGTATGCGAGCAGTACTTC.

Many counts were recorded for this clonotype. The chain carries TRBV4-3 and TRBJ2-1, with TRBD2 as a possible D gene (5 bases). Germline-derived CDR1 and CDR2 are LGHNA and YSLEER. This CDR3 comprises 15 residues. V lost 1 base to trimming and J lost 5 bases, with 12 bases between them. The CDR3 loop is CASSQGTAINNEQFF. The CDR3 DNA follows: TGCGCCAGCAGCCAAGGGACTGCCATTAACAATGAGCAGTTCTTC.

Concerning this clonotype itself: Being one base from a much bigger clone, this may be a read error. This sequence joins TRBV23-1 and TRBJ2-7; 9 nucleotides align to TRBD1. TRBV23-1 counts as an open reading frame of uncertain function. The trim removed 7 bases at V and 4 bases at J, leaving 8 bases unmatched. CDR3 size: 14 residues. The CDR3: CASKTGGTVYEQYF. The CDR3 nucleotides are TGCGCCAGCAAAACAGGGGGCACAGTGTACGAGCAGTACTTC.

This clonotype was counted a few times. The V gene is TRBV6-5, the J gene TRBJ2-5, with a tentative D call TRBD2 (6 bases). CDR3 size: 14 residues. From germline, CDR1 is MNHEY and CDR2 SVGAGI. Trimming cost V 2 bases and J 1 base, with 8 bases left between them. CDR3 protein: CASSYLGGQETQYF. The CDR3 nucleotides read TGTGCCAGCAGTTACCTGGGAGGCCAAGAGACCCAGTACTTC.